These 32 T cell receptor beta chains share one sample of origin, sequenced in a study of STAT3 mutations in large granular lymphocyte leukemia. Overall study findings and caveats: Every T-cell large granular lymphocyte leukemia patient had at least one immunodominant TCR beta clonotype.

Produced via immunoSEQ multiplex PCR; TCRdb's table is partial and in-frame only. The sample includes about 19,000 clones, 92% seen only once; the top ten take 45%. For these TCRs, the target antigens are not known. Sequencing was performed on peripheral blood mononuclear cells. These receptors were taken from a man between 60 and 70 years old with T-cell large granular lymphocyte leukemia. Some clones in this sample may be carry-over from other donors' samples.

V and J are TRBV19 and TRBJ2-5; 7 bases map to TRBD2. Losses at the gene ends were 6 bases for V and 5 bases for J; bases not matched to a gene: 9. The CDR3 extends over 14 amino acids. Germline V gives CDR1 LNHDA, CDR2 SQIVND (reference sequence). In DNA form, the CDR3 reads TGTGCCAGTAGGCCGGGAGGTGGCGGGGAGACCCAGTACTTC. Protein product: CASRPGGGGETQYF. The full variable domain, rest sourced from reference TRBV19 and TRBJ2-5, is DGGITQSPKYLFRKEGQNVTLSCEQNLNHDAMYWYRQDPGQGLRLIYYSQIVNDFQKGDIAEGYSVSREKKESFPLTVTSAQKNPTAFYLCASRPGGGGETQYFGPGTRLLVL.

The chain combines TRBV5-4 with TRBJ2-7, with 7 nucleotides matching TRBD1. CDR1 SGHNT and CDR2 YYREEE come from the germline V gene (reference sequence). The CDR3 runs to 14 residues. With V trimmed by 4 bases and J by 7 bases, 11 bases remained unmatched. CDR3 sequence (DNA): TGTGCCAGCAGCCACGGACAGGCCACCCGAGAGCAGTACTTC. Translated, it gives CASSHGQATREQYF. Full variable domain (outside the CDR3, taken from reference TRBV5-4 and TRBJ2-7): ETGVTQSPTHLIKTRGQQVTLRCSSQSGHNTVSWYQQALGQGPQFIFQYYREEENGRGNFPPRFSGLQFPNYSSELNVNALELDDSALYLCASSHGQATREQYFGPGTRLTVT.

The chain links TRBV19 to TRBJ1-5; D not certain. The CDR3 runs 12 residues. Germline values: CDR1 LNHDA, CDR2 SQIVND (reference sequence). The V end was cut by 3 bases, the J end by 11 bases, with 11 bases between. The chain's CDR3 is CASSMPGPAQHF. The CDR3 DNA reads TGTGCCAGTAGTATGCCCGGCCCAGCCCAGCATTTT.

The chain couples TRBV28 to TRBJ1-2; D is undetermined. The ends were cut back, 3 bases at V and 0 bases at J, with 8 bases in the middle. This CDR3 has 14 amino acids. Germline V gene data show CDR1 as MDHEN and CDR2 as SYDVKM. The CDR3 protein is CASSFGQTNYGYTF. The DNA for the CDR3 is TGTGCCAGCAGTTTTGGCCAAACTAACTATGGCTACACCTTC.

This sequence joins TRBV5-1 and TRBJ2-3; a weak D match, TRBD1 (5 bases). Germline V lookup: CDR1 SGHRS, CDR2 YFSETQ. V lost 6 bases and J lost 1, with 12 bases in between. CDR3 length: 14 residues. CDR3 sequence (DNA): TGCGCCAGCAAGAGACAGACCCGCACAGATACGCAGTATTTT. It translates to CASKRQTRTDTQYF.

CDR3 region: CASSEDIRSYNEQFF. The DNA for the CDR3 is TGTGCCAGCAGCGAGGACATCCGCTCCTACAATGAGCAGTTCTTC. The chain employs TRBV7-8 and TRBJ2-1; TRBD1 is a possible D gene (5 bases). The CDR3 is 15 amino acids. Germline CDR1 reads SGHVS; CDR2 reads FQNEAQ. Trimming stripped 5 bases from V and 0 bases from J, with 11 bases between.

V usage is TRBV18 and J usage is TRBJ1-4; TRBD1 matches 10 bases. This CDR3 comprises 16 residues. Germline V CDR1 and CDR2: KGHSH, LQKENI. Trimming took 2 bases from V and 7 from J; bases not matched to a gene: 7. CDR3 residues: CASSPGQGGRGEKLFF. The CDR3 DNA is TGTGCCAGCTCACCAGGACAGGGGGGACGTGGTGAAAAACTGTTTTTT.

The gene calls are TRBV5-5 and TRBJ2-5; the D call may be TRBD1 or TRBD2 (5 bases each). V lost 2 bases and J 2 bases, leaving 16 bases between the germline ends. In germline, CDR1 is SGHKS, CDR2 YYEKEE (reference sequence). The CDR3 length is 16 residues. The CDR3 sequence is CASSLSRGALQETQYF. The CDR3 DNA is TGTGCCAGCAGCTTATCAAGGGGAGCCTTACAAGAGACCCAGTACTTC.

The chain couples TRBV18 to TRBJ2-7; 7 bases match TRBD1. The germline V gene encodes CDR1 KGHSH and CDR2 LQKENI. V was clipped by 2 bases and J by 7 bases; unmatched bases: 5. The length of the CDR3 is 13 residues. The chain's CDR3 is CASSPDRAGEQYF. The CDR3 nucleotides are TGTGCCAGCTCACCAGACAGGGCCGGGGAGCAGTACTTC.

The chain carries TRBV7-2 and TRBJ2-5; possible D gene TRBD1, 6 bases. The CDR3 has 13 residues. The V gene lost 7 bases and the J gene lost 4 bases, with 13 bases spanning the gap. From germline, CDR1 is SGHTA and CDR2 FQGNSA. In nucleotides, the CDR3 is TGTGCCAGCACCACCCCGACAGGAGAGACCCAGTACTTC. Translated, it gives CASTTPTGETQYF.

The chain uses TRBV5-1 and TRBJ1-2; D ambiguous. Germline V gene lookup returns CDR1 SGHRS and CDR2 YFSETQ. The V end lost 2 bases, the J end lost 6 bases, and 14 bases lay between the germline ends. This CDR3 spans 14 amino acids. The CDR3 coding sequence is TGCGCCAGCAGCTTCGGGCCGCCTAGGGATGGCTACACCTTC. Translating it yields CASSFGPPRDGYTF.

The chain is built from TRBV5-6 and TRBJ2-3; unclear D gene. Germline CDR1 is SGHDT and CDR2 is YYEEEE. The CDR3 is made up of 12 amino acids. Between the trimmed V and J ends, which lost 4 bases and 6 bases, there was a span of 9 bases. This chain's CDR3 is CASSLPQDTQYF. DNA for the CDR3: TGTGCCAGCAGCCTACCCCAGGATACGCAGTATTTT.

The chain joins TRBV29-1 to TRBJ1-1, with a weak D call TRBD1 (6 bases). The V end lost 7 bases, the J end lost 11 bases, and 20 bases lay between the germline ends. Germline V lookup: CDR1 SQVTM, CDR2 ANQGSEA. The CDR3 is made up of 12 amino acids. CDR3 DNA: TGCAGCGCCAAACAGGGTGAAGAGGCGGCTTTCTTT. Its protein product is CSAKQGEEAAFF.

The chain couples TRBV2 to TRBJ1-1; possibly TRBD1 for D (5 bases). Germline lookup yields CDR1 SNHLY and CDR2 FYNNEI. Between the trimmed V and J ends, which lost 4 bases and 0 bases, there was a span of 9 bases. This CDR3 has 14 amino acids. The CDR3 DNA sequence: TGTGCCAGCAGTGTACGGGGCATGAACACTGAAGCTTTCTTT. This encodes CASSVRGMNTEAFF. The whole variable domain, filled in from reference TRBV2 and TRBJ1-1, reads EPEVTQTPSHQVTQMGQEVILRCVPISNHLYFYWYRQILGQKVEFLVSFYNNEISEKSEIFDDQFSVERPDGSNFTLKIRSTKLEDSAMYFCASSVRGMNTEAFFGQGTRLTVV.

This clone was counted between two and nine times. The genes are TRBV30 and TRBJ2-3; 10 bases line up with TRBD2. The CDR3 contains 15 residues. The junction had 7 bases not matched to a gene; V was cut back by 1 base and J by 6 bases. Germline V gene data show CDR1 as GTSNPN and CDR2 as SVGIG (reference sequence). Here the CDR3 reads CAWSAAGGPFDTQYF. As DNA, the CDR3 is TGTGCCTGGAGTGCAGCGGGAGGGCCCTTTGATACGCAGTATTTT.

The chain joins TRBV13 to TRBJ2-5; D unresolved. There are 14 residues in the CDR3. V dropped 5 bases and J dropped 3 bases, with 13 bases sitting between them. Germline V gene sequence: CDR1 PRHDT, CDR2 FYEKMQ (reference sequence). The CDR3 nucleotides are TGTGCCAGCAGCCCCCCTTGGGTTGAAGAGACCCAGTACTTC. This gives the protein CASSPPWVEETQYF. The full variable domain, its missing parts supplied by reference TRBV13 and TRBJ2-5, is AAGVIQSPRHLIKEKRETATLKCYPIPRHDTVYWYQQGPGQDPQFLISFYEKMQSDKGSIPDRFSAQQFSDYHSELNMSSLELGDSALYFCASSPPWVEETQYFGPGTRLLVL.

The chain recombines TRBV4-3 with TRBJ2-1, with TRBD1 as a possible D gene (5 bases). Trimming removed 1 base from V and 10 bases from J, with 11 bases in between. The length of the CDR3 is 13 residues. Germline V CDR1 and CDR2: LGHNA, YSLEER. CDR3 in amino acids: CASSQAGIGEQFF. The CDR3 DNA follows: TGCGCCAGCAGCCAAGCAGGGATTGGCGAGCAGTTCTTC.

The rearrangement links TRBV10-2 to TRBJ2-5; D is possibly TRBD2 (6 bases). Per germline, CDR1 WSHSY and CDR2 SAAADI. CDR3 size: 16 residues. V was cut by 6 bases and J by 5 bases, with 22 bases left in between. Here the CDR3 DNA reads TGCGCCAGCAGAGGGGTGGGGAGGTTGGTGTCTGAGACCCAGTACTTC. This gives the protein CASRGVGRLVSETQYF.

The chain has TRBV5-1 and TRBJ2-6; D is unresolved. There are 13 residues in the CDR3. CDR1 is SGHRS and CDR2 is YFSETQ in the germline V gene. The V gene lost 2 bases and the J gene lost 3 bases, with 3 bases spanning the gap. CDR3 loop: CASSFGGANVLTF. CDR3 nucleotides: TGCGCCAGCAGCTTCGGTGGGGCCAACGTCCTGACTTTC.

CDR3 in DNA: TGTGCCAGCAGCTACCCGGGGACAGGGGATGAAAAACTGTTTTTT. Its translation is CASSYPGTGDEKLFF. This chain joins TRBV7-9 and TRBJ1-4; 10 positions agree with TRBD1. V lost 4 bases, J lost 6 bases, and 5 bases stayed unmatched. The CDR3 has 15 residues. Germline CDR1 SEHNR, CDR2 FQNEAQ (reference sequence).

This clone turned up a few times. CDR3 residues: CASSSRIPAGWQYF. In nucleotides, the CDR3 is TGTGCCAGCAGCTCCCGCATCCCAGCGGGCTGGCAGTACTTC. The rearrangement links TRBV7-2 to TRBJ2-7, with a weak D call TRBD2 (6 bases). CDR1 is SGHTA and CDR2 is FQGNSA in the germline V gene. The CDR3 has 14 amino acids. Trimming pared 4 bases from V and 9 bases from J, leaving 19 bases between.

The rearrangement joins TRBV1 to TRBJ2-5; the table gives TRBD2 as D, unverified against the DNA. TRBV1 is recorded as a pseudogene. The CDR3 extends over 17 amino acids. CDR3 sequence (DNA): TGCACCAGCAGCCAAGATGGTCGGCGGGAGGAACAAGAGACCCAGTACTTC. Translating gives CTSSQDGRREEQETQYF.

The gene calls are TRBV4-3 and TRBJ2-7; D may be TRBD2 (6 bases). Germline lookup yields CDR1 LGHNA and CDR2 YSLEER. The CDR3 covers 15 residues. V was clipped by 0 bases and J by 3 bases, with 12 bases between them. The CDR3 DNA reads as TGCGCCAGCAGCCAAGAAGGCCGGGGGAACTACGAGCAGTACTTC. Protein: CASSQEGRGNYEQYF.

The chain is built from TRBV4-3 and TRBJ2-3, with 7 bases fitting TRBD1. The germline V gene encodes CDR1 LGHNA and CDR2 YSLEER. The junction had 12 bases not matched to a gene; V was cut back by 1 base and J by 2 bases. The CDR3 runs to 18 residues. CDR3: CASSQATSGTEFTDTQYF. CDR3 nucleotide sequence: TGCGCCAGCAGCCAAGCTACCTCCGGGACAGAGTTCACAGATACGCAGTATTTT.

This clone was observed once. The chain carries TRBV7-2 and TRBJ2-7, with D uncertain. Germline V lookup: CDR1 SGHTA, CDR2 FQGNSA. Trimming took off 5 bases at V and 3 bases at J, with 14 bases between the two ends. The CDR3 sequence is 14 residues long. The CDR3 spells CASSPTRSLYEQYF. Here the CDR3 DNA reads TGTGCCAGCAGCCCTACAAGGTCCCTCTACGAGCAGTACTTC.

The CDR3 loop reads CASSGQGAVTDTQYF. The DNA of the CDR3 is TGTGCCAGCAGTGGTCAGGGCGCCGTCACAGATACGCAGTATTTT. V gene TRBV2 combines with J gene TRBJ2-3; TRBD1 is a possible D gene (5 bases). The ends were cut back, 4 bases at V and 2 bases at J, with 13 bases in the middle. Germline lookup yields CDR1 SNHLY and CDR2 FYNNEI. This CDR3 has 15 residues.

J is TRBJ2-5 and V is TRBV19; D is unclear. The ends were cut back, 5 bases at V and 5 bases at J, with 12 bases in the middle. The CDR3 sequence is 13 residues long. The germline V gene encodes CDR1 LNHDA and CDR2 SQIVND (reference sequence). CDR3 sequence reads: CASSGVRWETQYF. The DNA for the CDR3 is TGTGCCAGTAGTGGGGTCAGGTGGGAGACCCAGTACTTC.

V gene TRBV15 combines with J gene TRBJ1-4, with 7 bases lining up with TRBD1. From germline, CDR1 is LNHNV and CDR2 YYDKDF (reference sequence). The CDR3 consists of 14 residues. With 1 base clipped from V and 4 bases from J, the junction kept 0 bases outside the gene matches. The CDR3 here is CATSRGQGNEKLFF. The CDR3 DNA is TGTGCCACCAGCAGAGGACAGGGTAATGAAAAACTGTTTTTT. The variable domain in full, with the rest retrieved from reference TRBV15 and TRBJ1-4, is DAMVIQNPRYQVTQFGKPVTLSCSQTLNHNVMYWYQQKSSQAPKLLFHYYDKDFNNEADTPDNFQSRRPNTSFCFLDIRSPGLGDTAMYLCATSRGQGNEKLFFGSGTQLSVL.

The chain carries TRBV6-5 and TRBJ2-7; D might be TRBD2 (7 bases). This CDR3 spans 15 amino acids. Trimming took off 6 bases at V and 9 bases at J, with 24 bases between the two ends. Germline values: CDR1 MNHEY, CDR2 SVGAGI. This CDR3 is CASRPASGTRPGQYF. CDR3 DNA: TGTGCCAGCAGACCGGCGAGCGGGACACGACCCGGGCAGTACTTC.

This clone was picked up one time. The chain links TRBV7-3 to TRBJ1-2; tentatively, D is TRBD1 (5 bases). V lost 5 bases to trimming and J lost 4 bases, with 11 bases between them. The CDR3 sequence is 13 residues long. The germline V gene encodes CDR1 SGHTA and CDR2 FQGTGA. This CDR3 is CASSGGRGYGYTF. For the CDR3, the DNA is TGTGCCAGCAGCGGTGGTAGGGGCTATGGCTACACCTTC.

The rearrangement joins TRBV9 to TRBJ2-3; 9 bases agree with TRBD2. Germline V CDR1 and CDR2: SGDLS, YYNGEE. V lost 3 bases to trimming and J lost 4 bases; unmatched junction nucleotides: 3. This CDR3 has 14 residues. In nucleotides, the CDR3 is TGTGCCAGCAGCGGGACTAGCGAGGCAGATACGCAGTATTTT. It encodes CASSGTSEADTQYF.

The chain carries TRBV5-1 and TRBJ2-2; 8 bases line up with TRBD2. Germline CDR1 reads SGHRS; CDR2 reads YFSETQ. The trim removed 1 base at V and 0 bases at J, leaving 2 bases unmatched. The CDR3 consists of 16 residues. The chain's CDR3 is CASSLSGGSNTGELFF. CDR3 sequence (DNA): TGCGCCAGCAGCTTGTCGGGAGGGTCGAACACCGGGGAGCTGTTTTTT. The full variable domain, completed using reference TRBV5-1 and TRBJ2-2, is KAGVTQTPRYLIKTRGQQVTLSCSPISGHRSVSWYQQTPGQGLQFLFEYFSETQRNKGNFPGRFSGRQFSNSRSEMNVSTLELGDSALYLCASSLSGGSNTGELFFGEGSRLTVL.